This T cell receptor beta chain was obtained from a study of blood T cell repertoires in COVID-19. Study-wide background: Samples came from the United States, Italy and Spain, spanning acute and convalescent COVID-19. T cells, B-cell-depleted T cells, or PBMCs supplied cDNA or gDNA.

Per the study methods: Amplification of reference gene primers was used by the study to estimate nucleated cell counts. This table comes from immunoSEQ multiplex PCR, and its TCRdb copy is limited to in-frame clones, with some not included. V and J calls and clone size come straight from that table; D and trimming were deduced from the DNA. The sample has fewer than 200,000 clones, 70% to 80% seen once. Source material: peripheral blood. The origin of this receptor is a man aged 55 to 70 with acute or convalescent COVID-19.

The CDR3 sequence is CASSQVPQGFTEAFF. CDR3 DNA: TGCGCCAGCAGCCAAGTCCCGCAGGGGTTTACTGAAGCTTTCTTT. The J gene is TRBJ1-1, the V gene TRBV4-3; perhaps TRBD1 as D (6 bases). Trimming took off 1 base at V and 5 bases at J, with 14 bases between the two ends. Germline CDR1 is LGHNA and CDR2 is YSLEER. The CDR3 covers 15 residues.